This TCR beta chain was profiled in a study of blood T cells in healthy people across ages. Study as a whole: Template switching captured about one barcoded beta molecule per two T cells.

Trimming took 7 bases from V and 2 from J, leaving 24 bases between them. CDR1 and CDR2 from the germline V gene are SGHRS and YFSETQ. This CDR3 has 17 residues. Alongside a J-beta primer mix, a sample-barcoded 5' primer served in a second PCR lasting about 7 to 12 cycles. TCRdb itself ran the 5' RACE reads through MiXCR, one entry per CDR3 protein. Among roughly 680,000 distinct CDR3 sequences listed, 40% to 65% were seen once. This clonotype appeared a few times. This TCR was sampled from a woman of 80 years or more in good health. V usage is TRBV5-1 and J usage is TRBJ2-5; D is possibly TRBD2 (6 bases). The sample consisted of blood. The CDR3 bases are TGCGCCAGCTCTCGGAGGGGCGCCATGTTGATACAAGAGACCCAGTACTTC. Protein product: CASSRRGAMLIQETQYF. Variable domain in full (rest from reference TRBV5-1 and TRBJ2-5): KAGVTQTPRYLIKTRGQQVTLSCSPISGHRSVSWYQQTPGQGLQFLFEYFSETQRNKGNFPGRFSGRQFSNSRSEMNVSTLELGDSALYLCASSRRGAMLIQETQYFGPGTRLLVL.